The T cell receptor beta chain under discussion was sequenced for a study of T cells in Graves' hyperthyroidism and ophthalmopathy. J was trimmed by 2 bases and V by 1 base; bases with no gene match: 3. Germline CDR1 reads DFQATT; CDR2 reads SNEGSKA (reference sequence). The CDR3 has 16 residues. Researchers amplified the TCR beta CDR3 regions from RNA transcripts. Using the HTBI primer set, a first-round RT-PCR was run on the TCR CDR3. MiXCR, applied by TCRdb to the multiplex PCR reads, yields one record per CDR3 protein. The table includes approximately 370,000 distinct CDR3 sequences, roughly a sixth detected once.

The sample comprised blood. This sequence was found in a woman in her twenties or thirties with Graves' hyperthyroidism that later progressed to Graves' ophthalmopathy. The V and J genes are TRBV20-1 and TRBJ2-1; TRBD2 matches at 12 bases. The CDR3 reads CSARGLAGATYNEQFF. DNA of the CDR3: TGCAGTGCTAGAGGACTAGCGGGAGCCACCTACAATGAGCAGTTCTTC.